This note documents a single TCR beta chain sequence. Its antigen is still unknown. This sample was included in a study of regulatory T cells in long-lasting Graves disease. Study-wide background: Prior antithyroid drug treatment in newly diagnosed Graves' patients lasted under 3 months. Study results and caveats: Favored gene segments in persistent disease were TRBV28, TRBJ1-2 and TRBJ2-5.

The CDR3 is 13 amino acids. V lost 2 bases and J lost 8, with 7 bases in between. Regarding time point: newly diagnosed GD, antithyroid drugs for less than 3 months. RNA extracted from PBMCs served as the sequencing template. Libraries of TCR beta came from iRepertoire HTBI primers plus Arm-PCR of CDR3 regions. In the source study's methods: Throughout the samples, researchers identified roughly 57 TRBV and more than twelve TRBJ segments. TCRdb fed the multiplex PCR reads into MiXCR, producing one record per CDR3 protein. TCRdb assigned the V and J calls; the authors' analysis was not used. The sample holds hundreds of thousands of distinct CDR3 sequences, roughly a sixth seen once.

The source material was peripheral blood mononuclear cells (PBMCs), sampled at new diagnosis, from a patient treated with antithyroid drugs. The rearrangement uses TRBV12-3 or TRBV12-4 and TRBJ1-6; D remains ambiguous. The receptor's source is a female donor with Graves disease. CDR3 sequence: CASSLSQDSPLHF. The CDR3 nucleotides are TGTGCCAGCAGTTTATCCCAGGATTCACCCCTCCACTTT.